The T cell receptor beta chain described here comes from a study of blood T cell repertoires in COVID-19. Study-wide context: Acute-phase and convalescent COVID-19 samples originated in the United States, Italy and Spain. PBMCs, B-cell-depleted T cells, or T cells provided the cDNA or gDNA that made up the material.

CDR1 is MNHNS and CDR2 is SASEGT in the germline V gene. After removal of 2 bases from V and 2 bases from J, the junction contained 5 bases not matched to a gene. The CDR3 is made up of 15 amino acids. Followed longitudinally, the Seattle patients had been enrolled during active infection. Here immunoSEQ multiplex PCR was the method, and the copy in TCRdb shows in-frame clones only, minus some. The profile covers about 160,000 clones, with 80% to 95% appearing a single time and around 4.6% taken by the ten largest. The TCR was taken from a man in his thirties or forties with COVID-19, enrolled during active disease. The specimen was peripheral blood. The gene calls are TRBV6-1 and TRBJ2-7; 8 bases are shared with TRBD2. This CDR3 reads CASSELAGGPYEQYF. DNA of the CDR3: TGTGCCAGCAGTGAACTGGCGGGAGGCCCCTACGAGCAGTACTTC.